This T cell receptor beta chain was sequenced in a study of T cell responses to AZD1222 COVID-19 vaccine (dated by TCRdb to the early 2020s). Looking at the study overall: A total of approximately 240 trial participants underwent TCR sequencing, of whom some 210 received two doses of AZD1222 and some 26 received two doses of the MenACWY control vaccine. Enrollment into the trials was organized by age into subgroups of 18-55, 56-69 and 70-plus years, and those subgroups contained about 160, 30 and 59 TCR-sequenced participants, respectively. Findings and caveats that apply to the study as a whole: Participants were mostly white British, with more females than males. The authors suggested clonal diversity may have been underestimated. Reportedly, almost half of the unique spike-specific TCRs recognized epitopes lying outside the regions that are mutated in the B.1.351 and B.1.1.7 variants. After two AZD1222 doses, both the breadth and the depth of spike-specific TCRs were significantly higher than at day 0 and than in MenACWY recipients. The 56-69-year group was small, and its depth increase did not reach significance, likely because of low power. Conclusions about previously exposed vaccinees are limited, since just six or seven AZD1222 recipients were seropositive for SARS-CoV-2 at baseline. The vaccine-associated CD4 TCRs covered the entire spike protein, and the dominant responses fell in regions 160-218 and 743-854. Because no day 14 peak-response samples were available, repertoires were characterized only after the peak T cell response.

The time point label on this specimen signifies: about 28 days (+/-7) after the second vaccine dose. AZD1222 recipients given second doses at about 4 weeks or at about 12 weeks were pooled, since spike-specific TCR depth and breadth were not found to differ between the two schedules. Vaccinee samples were obtained from the UK trials COV001 and COV002, which included a single-blind randomized controlled phase 2/3 trial of AZD1222 (ChAdOx1 nCoV-19) in healthy adults. Trial participant PBMC samples were collected at day 0 and day 28 after the second dose for TCRbeta chain sequencing. The CDR3 regions of human TCRbeta chains were analyzed by immunosequencing. The paper's processing steps were these. Repertoire TCRs were matched against a reference library of SARS-CoV-2-specific TCRs generated with the MIRA antigen-specificity platform. Breadth was defined as the fraction of unique TCRs that were SARS-CoV-2-associated. Depth was defined as the fraction of total T cells that were SARS-CoV-2-associated. Each spike-specific TCR was assigned to its reactive spike region and to a CD4 or CD8 class using the MIRA data. Log10-transformed breadth and depth values were compared by one-way ANOVA with Sidak's multiple comparisons tests. TCRdb mirrors the immuneACCESS table, restricted to in-frame sequences. Some clones are absent from its copies; in checked studies, under half trace to an unresolved V gene, and the reason for the others is unknown. The V and J calls and clone size come from that table; D and trimming were worked out from the DNA. The sample data list about 72,000 clones, and roughly nine tenths of these were observed just once. The ten largest make up roughly 28% of the sample.

Note on this clone: Its binding antigen is unknown. Base quality data are lacking; no much larger clone is found one base away.

The CDR3 runs 11 residues from the cysteine to the phenylalanine. The sequence is cut down to CDR3 DNA, 33 bases in frame from base 1. According to the germline V gene (reference sequence), CDR1 reads DFQATT and CDR2 reads SNEGSKA. The V end gives up 7 bases and the J end 6 bases, leaving 5 bases in the junction not matched to a gene. The chain is encoded by TRBV20-1 joined to TRBJ2-7; TRBD2 matches 8 bases in the middle. The sequencing here drew on peripheral blood, taken 28 days after the second AZD1222 dose. The sequence was obtained from an adult who received the AZD1222 COVID-19 vaccine. The encoded CDR3 is CSGERESEQYF. The DNA reads TGCAGTGGCGAGCGGGAGTCCGAGCAGTACTTC.